This TCR beta chain was retrieved from a study of control samples from healthy donors and cancer patients (dated by TCRdb to the early 2020s). The receptor library was made with the immunoSEQ multiplex PCR assay. The source is immuneACCESS, and TCRdb retained only in-frame sequences with V and J called. Part of the clones is not carried over; for the studies checked, unresolved V genes explain less than half of this, and the remainder is unexplained. In all, the sample holds about 130,000 clones, and around nine tenths of those were seen once. Together, the top ten hold more than 2% of the sample. The CDR3 holds 18 amino acids from the cysteine to the phenylalanine. Of the read, only the CDR3 DNA is kept; its 54 bases are in frame from base 1. Cut back by 5 bases and 0 bases, the V and J ends lie 21 bases apart. The germline V gene sets CDR1 to SGHAT and CDR2 to FQNNGV. As to this clone: Its antigen is unknown. The input lacks base qualities; no much larger clone sits a single base away.

Sequencing input: blood. Rearrangement joined TRBV11-2 to TRBJ2-3, with a tentative D call of TRBD1 or TRBD2, each matching 5 bases. The clonotype was recovered from a man aged 18 to 30 in good health. The CDR3 region: CASSLGLGDWRSTDTQYF. The DNA sequence reads TGTGCCAGCAGCCTTGGCTTGGGGGATTGGAGGAGCACAGATACGCAGTATTTT.